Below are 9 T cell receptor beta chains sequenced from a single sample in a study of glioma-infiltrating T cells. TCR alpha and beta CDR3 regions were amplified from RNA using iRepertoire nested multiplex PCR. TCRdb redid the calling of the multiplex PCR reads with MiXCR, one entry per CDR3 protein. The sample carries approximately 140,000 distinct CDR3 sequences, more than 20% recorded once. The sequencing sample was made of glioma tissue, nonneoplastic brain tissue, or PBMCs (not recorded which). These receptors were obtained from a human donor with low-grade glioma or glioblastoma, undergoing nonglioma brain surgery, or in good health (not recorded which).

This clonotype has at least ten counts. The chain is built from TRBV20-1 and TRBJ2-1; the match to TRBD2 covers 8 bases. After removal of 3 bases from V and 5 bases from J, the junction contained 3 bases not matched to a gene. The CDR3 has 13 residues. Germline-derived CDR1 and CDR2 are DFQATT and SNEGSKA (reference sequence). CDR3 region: CSARVAGHNEQFF. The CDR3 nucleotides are TGCAGTGCTAGGGTAGCGGGACACAATGAGCAGTTCTTC.

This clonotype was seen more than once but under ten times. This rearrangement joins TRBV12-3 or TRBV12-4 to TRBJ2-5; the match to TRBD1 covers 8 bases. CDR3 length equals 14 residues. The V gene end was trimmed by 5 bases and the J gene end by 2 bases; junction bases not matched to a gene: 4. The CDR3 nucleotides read TGTGCCAGCAGTATTGGACAGGGTCAAGAGACCCAGTACTTC. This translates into CASSIGQGQETQYF.

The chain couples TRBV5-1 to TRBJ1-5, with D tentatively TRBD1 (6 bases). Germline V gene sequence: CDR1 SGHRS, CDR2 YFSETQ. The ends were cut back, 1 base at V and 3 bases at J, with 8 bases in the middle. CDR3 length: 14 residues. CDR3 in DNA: TGCGCCAGCAGCTTGACAGGGACCAATCAGCCCCAGCATTTT. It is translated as CASSLTGTNQPQHF.

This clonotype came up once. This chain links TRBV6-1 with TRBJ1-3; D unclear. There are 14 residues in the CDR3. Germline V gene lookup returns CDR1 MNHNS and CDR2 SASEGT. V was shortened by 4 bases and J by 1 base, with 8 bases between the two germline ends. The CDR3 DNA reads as TGTGCCAGCAGTGCCGACGAATCTGGAAACACCATATATTTT. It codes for CASSADESGNTIYF.

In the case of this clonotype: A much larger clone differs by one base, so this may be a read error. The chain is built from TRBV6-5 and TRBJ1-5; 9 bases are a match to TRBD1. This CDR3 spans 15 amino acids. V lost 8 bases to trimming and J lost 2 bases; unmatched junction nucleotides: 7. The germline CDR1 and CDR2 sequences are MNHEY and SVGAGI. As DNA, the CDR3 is TGTGCCAGCGGTGGGGGACAGGGCGGCAATCAGCCCCAGCATTTT. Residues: CASGGGQGGNQPQHF.

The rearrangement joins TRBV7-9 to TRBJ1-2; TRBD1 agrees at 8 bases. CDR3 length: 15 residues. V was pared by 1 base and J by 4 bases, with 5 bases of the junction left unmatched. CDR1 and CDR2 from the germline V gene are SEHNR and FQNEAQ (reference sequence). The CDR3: CASSLGGRGPYGYTF. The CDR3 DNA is TGTGCCAGCAGCTTAGGAGGCAGGGGGCCCTATGGCTACACCTTC.

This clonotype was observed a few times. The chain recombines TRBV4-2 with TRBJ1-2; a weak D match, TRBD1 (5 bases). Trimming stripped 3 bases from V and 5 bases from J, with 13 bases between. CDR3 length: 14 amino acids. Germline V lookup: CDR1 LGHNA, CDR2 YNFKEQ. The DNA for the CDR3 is TGTGCCAGCAGCCAGCTTGGGGGGTCGTATGGCTACACCTTC. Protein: CASSQLGGSYGYTF.

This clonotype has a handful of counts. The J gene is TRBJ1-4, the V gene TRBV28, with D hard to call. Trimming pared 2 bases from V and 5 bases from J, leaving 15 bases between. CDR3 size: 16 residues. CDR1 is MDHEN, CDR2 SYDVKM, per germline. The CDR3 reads CASSLLDRDSNEKLFF. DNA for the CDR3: TGTGCCAGCAGTTTACTCGACCGGGATTCCAATGAAAAACTGTTTTTT.

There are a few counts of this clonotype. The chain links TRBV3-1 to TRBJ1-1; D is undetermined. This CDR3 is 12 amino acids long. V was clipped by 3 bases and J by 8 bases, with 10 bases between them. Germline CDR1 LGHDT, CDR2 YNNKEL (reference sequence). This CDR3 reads CASSHADVEAFF. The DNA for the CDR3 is TGTGCCAGCAGCCACGCCGACGTGGAAGCTTTCTTT.